These 10 T cell receptor beta chains share one sample of origin, sequenced in a study of shared clonotypes between healthy human individuals. Clones were sequenced by immunoSEQ multiplex PCR, and TCRdb holds only the in-frame ones, with some missing. The data contain fewer than 2.5 million clones, 80% to 95% of them singletons. Material for sequencing was naive CD4+ T cells from PBMCs. As to subset: CD45RA+ positively selected. Every receptor here comes from a man younger than 30 in good health. Some clones in this sample may be carry-over from other donors' samples.

The gene calls are TRBV2 and TRBJ1-4; no firm D call. The CDR3 contains 15 residues. Per the germline V gene, CDR1 is SNHLY and CDR2 is FYNNEI. Trimming removed 2 bases from V and 3 bases from J, with 10 bases in between. The CDR3 bases are TGTGCCAGCAGTGAATGGGGTTTGCCTAATGAAAAACTGTTTTTT. Protein sequence: CASSEWGLPNEKLFF. Full variable domain (remainder filled in from reference TRBV2 and TRBJ1-4): EPEVTQTPSHQVTQMGQEVILRCVPISNHLYFYWYRQILGQKVEFLVSFYNNEISEKSEIFDDQFSVERPDGSNFTLKIRSTKLEDSAMYFCASSEWGLPNEKLFFGSGTQLSVL.

This clone has just one count. The rearrangement uses TRBV7-3 and TRBJ2-7; D possibly matches TRBD1 or TRBD2 (6 bases each). The CDR3 sequence is 14 residues long. V lost 3 bases, J lost 2 bases, and 11 bases lay in between. Germline assignment: CDR1 SGHTA and CDR2 FQGTGA. This chain's CDR3 is CASSFEGGTYEQYF. Written as DNA, the CDR3 is TGTGCCAGCAGCTTCGAGGGGGGAACCTACGAGCAGTACTTC.

The rearrangement uses TRBV28 and TRBJ1-2; no clear D. Looked up from germline, CDR1 is MDHEN and CDR2 is SYDVKM. The CDR3 spans 15 residues. V lost 5 bases and J 1 base, leaving 14 bases between the germline ends. The CDR3 is CASSEGYWRNYGYTF. The CDR3 region has the DNA TGTGCCAGCAGTGAAGGCTATTGGCGTAACTATGGCTACACCTTC.

The rearrangement uses TRBV6-5 and TRBJ2-3; D is possibly TRBD1 (6 bases). The CDR3 runs to 14 residues. CDR1 MNHEY and CDR2 SVGAGI come from the germline V gene. V gave up 2 bases and J gave up 9 bases, with 15 bases separating them. DNA for the CDR3: TGTGCCAGCAGTTACACGAGAGTACAGGGCACGCAGTATTTT. Its protein is CASSYTRVQGTQYF.

The genes are TRBV5-4 and TRBJ2-3, with 9 bases that match TRBD2. CDR3 length: 17 residues. V was pared by 4 bases and J by 0 bases, with 9 bases of the junction left unmatched. CDR1 is SGHNT, CDR2 YYREEE, per germline (reference sequence). In DNA, the CDR3 is TGTGCCAGCAGCCGGGGAGAGACTAGCGGTAGCACAGATACGCAGTATTTT. This gives the protein CASSRGETSGSTDTQYF.

Worth noting for this clone: The identical CDR3 is also encoded by other nucleotide sequences in the sample. The chain has TRBV18 and TRBJ2-3, with D hard to call. CDR3 length: 14 amino acids. Trimming took off 3 bases at V and 6 bases at J, with 13 bases between the two ends. Germline CDR1 and CDR2: KGHSH and LQKENI. CDR3 region: CASSPPGLADTQYF. The CDR3 nucleotides read TGTGCCAGCTCACCCCCGGGCCTTGCGGATACGCAGTATTTT.

This chain uses TRBV20-1 with TRBJ2-1, with TRBD2 as a possible D gene (6 bases). Trimming removed 6 bases at V and 12 bases at J, with 15 bases between. The CDR3 extends over 11 amino acids. Germline V gene lookup returns CDR1 DFQATT and CDR2 SNEGSKA (reference sequence). CDR3 in amino acids: CSAATSLVQFF. In DNA, the CDR3 is TGCAGTGCCGCGACTAGTCTGGTGCAGTTCTTC.

The chain couples TRBV7-3 to TRBJ2-3; D unresolved. Trimming pared 6 bases from V and 2 bases from J, leaving 12 bases between. The CDR3 consists of 14 residues. CDR1 is SGHTA, CDR2 FQGTGA, per germline. The CDR3 is CASSKALFTDTQYF. The CDR3 nucleotides are TGTGCCAGCAGTAAGGCTCTATTCACAGATACGCAGTATTTT. The whole variable domain, filled in from reference TRBV7-3 and TRBJ2-3, reads GAGVSQTPSNKVTEKGKYVELRCDPISGHTALYWYRQSLGQGPEFLIYFQGTGAADDSGLPNDRFFAVRPEGSVSTLKIQRTERGDSAVYLCASSKALFTDTQYFGPGTRLTVL.

The gene calls are TRBV5-4 and TRBJ2-3; D not certain. Germline CDR1 reads SGHNT; CDR2 reads YYREEE (reference sequence). This CDR3 has 15 amino acids. Trimming cost V 0 bases and J 3 bases, with 11 bases left between them. The DNA for the CDR3 is TGTGCCAGCAGCTTGGGGAACCGTGGGACAGATACGCAGTATTTT. Translated, it gives CASSLGNRGTDTQYF.

The V gene is TRBV28, the J gene TRBJ2-7; TRBD2 matches at 10 bases. CDR1 is MDHEN, CDR2 SYDVKM, per germline. The CDR3 has 12 amino acids. Unmatched junction bases numbered 3, after V lost 8 bases and J lost 5 bases. The CDR3 sequence is CASQSGGDEQYF. The CDR3, as DNA: TGTGCCAGCCAAAGCGGGGGGGACGAGCAGTACTTC.